Listed here are 23 T cell receptor beta chains from one sample, sequenced in a study of spatial heterogeneity in lung cancer. The time point is: sample taken at primary tumor resection. From the 5' RACE reads, TCRdb called clonotypes with MiXCR, one entry per CDR3 protein. The profile shows around 45,000 distinct CDR3 sequences, roughly 13% of them singletons. The material was PBMCs, obtained at surgery. Source of these receptors: a male donor with early-stage non-small cell lung cancer.

V usage is TRBV27 and J usage is TRBJ2-7, with TRBD1 matching over 9 bases. V was pared by 3 bases and J by 0 bases, with 6 bases of the junction left unmatched. This CDR3 comprises 16 residues. Germline V gene sequence: CDR1 MNHEY, CDR2 SMNVEV (reference sequence). The CDR3 sequence is CASSFIGDRASYEQYF. The CDR3 DNA reads as TGTGCCAGCAGTTTCATAGGGGACAGGGCCTCCTACGAGCAGTACTTC.

The V and J genes are TRBV20-1 and TRBJ2-3; D might be TRBD1 or TRBD2, each matching 6 bases. The CDR3 loop spans 15 amino acids. Germline assignment: CDR1 DFQATT and CDR2 SNEGSKA (reference sequence). Deletions cut 3 bases from V and 5 bases from J, with 18 bases between. CDR3 nucleotide sequence: TGCAGTGCTAGCGTTGGAGGGGGAGCGGGAGATACGCAGTATTTT. Encoded protein: CSASVGGGAGDTQYF.

Ten or more counts support this clonotype. The rearrangement links TRBV7-3 to TRBJ2-2, with a weak D call TRBD2 (5 bases). Trimming left V 8 bases short and J 0 bases short, with 10 bases between. Germline V lookup: CDR1 SGHTA, CDR2 FQGTGA. The CDR3 totals 14 residues. Here the CDR3 reads CASSRGANTGELFF. The CDR3 bases are TGTGCCAGCTCTCGGGGAGCGAACACCGGGGAGCTGTTTTTT.

This clonotype was seen a handful of times. The chain uses TRBV10-3 and TRBJ1-5; TRBD1 aligns across 8 bases. The J segment lost 5 bases and the V segment lost 6 bases, leaving 3 bases of the junction unmatched. Per the germline V gene, CDR1 is ENHRY and CDR2 is SYGVKD. The CDR3 totals 13 residues. DNA of the CDR3: TGTGCCATCAGCAAGGACAGGGATCAGCCCCAGCATTTT. This gives the protein CAISKDRDQPQHF.

The V and J genes are TRBV5-1 and TRBJ2-3; no clear D. The CDR3 is 15 amino acids. Germline CDR1 reads SGHRS; CDR2 reads YFSETQ. V lost 0 bases to trimming and J lost 1 base, with 9 bases between them. CDR3 DNA sequence: TGCGCCAGCAGCTTGGTGACGCCTGGCACAGATACGCAGTATTTT. It encodes CASSLVTPGTDTQYF. The full variable domain, rest sourced from reference TRBV5-1 and TRBJ2-3, is KAGVTQTPRYLIKTRGQQVTLSCSPISGHRSVSWYQQTPGQGLQFLFEYFSETQRNKGNFPGRFSGRQFSNSRSEMNVSTLELGDSALYLCASSLVTPGTDTQYFGPGTRLTVL.

V and J are TRBV12-3 or TRBV12-4 and TRBJ1-3, with D perhaps TRBD1 (5 bases). The length of the CDR3 is 14 residues. Trimming took off 3 bases at V and 4 bases at J, with 10 bases between the two ends. In DNA form, the CDR3 reads TGTGCCAGCAGTTTGTGGACAACCGGAAACACCATATATTTT. This translates into CASSLWTTGNTIYF.

The gene calls are TRBV2 and TRBJ2-1; TRBD1 matches at 9 bases. The CDR3 sequence is 16 residues long. V shed 6 bases and J 1 base; nucleotides not matched to a gene: 7. Per the germline V gene, CDR1 is SNHLY and CDR2 is FYNNEI. This CDR3 reads CASSGQGSGSYNEQFF. In DNA, the CDR3 is TGTGCCAGCAGCGGACAGGGGAGCGGGTCCTACAATGAGCAGTTCTTC.

The CDR3 sequence: CAIKNSVTASTDTQYF. The CDR3, as DNA: TGTGCCATCAAGAATAGCGTGACAGCTAGCACAGATACGCAGTATTTT. The chain employs TRBV10-3 and TRBJ2-3; the D call may be TRBD1 or TRBD2 (5 bases each). The CDR3 totals 16 residues. Germline values: CDR1 ENHRY, CDR2 SYGVKD. Trimming cost V 7 bases and J 0 bases, with 17 bases left between them.

The genes are TRBV6-1 and TRBJ1-5; D remains ambiguous. The V end was cut by 7 bases, the J end by 4 bases, with 14 bases between. Germline CDR1 MNHNS, CDR2 SASEGT. The length of the CDR3 is 14 residues. The CDR3 DNA reads TGTGCCAGCACCCTGGGCAGTAGAAATCAGCCCCAGCATTTT. It translates to CASTLGSRNQPQHF.

This clonotype was seen a few times. The chain uses TRBV6-5 and TRBJ2-1; D is perhaps TRBD1 (6 bases). V lost 2 bases to trimming and J lost 6 bases, with 11 bases between them. CDR3 size: 14 residues. Germline-derived CDR1 and CDR2 are MNHEY and SVGAGI. The CDR3 sequence is CASSYGGAGNEQFF. CDR3 DNA: TGTGCCAGCAGTTACGGGGGCGCGGGCAATGAGCAGTTCTTC.

This clonotype was seen only a few times. The J gene is TRBJ1-4, the V gene TRBV29-1; 7 bases match TRBD1. This CDR3 comprises 13 residues. After removal of 5 bases from V and 6 bases from J, the junction contained 6 bases not matched to a gene. The germline V gene encodes CDR1 SQVTM and CDR2 ANQGSEA. CDR3 region: CSVRGGRDEKLFF. Here the CDR3 DNA reads TGCAGCGTTAGAGGGGGCAGGGATGAAAAACTGTTTTTT.

The J gene is TRBJ2-5, the V gene TRBV5-6, with D maybe TRBD1 (5 bases). The CDR3 runs 16 residues. CDR1 is SGHDT and CDR2 is YYEEEE in the germline V gene. Trimming took off 2 bases at V and 6 bases at J, with 20 bases between the two ends. The chain's CDR3 is CASSLTPPGPGQTQYF. CDR3 in DNA: TGTGCCAGCAGCTTAACCCCCCCGGGCCCAGGGCAGACCCAGTACTTC. Using reference TRBV5-6 and TRBJ2-5 for the parts outside the CDR3, the full variable domain is DAGVTQSPTHLIKTRGQQVTLRCSPKSGHDTVSWYQQALGQGPQFIFQYYEEEERQRGNFPDRFSGHQFPNYSSELNVNALLLGDSALYLCASSLTPPGPGQTQYFGPGTRLLVL.

This clonotype was found a few times. The chain recombines TRBV29-1 with TRBJ1-4, with 8 bases fitting TRBD1. Germline V CDR1 and CDR2: SQVTM, ANQGSEA. The CDR3 contains 13 residues. Trimming took 3 bases from V and 5 from J; bases not matched to a gene: 2. CDR3 sequence: CSVDQGANEKLFF. CDR3 nucleotides: TGCAGCGTTGACCAGGGGGCAAATGAAAAACTGTTTTTT.

This clonotype has a count of ten or more. The chain links TRBV3-1 to TRBJ2-7, with unresolved D. From germline, CDR1 is LGHDT and CDR2 YNNKEL (reference sequence). The V and J ends lost 0 bases and 0 bases respectively, with 6 bases between them. The CDR3 runs to 14 residues. The CDR3 coding sequence is TGTGCCAGCAGCCAAGATACGGTCTCCTACGAGCAGTACTTC. It yields the protein CASSQDTVSYEQYF.

V gene TRBV12-5 combines with J gene TRBJ1-2; 9 bases match TRBD1. This CDR3 contains 15 residues. Trimming took 2 bases from V and 5 from J; bases not matched to a gene: 6. Germline V gene data show CDR1 as LGHNT and CDR2 as FRNRAP. In DNA form, the CDR3 reads TGTGCTAGTGGTTTGTACCCGGGGACAGGGTATGGCTACACCTTC. Translated: CASGLYPGTGYGYTF. Together with reference TRBV12-5 and TRBJ1-2, the CDR3 gives the full variable domain: DARVTQTPRHKVTEMGQEVTMRCQPILGHNTVFWYRQTMMQGLELLAYFRNRAPLDDSGMPKDRFSAEMPDATLATLKIQPSEPRDSAVYFCASGLYPGTGYGYTFGSGTRLTVV.

This clonotype was counted between two and nine times. V and J are TRBV20-1 and TRBJ1-3; D is perhaps TRBD1 (5 bases). The germline gives CDR1 DFQATT, CDR2 SNEGSKA (reference sequence). The length of the CDR3 is 14 residues. V lost 6 bases, J lost 3 bases, and 15 bases lay in between. CDR3 loop: CSAAGGTIGNTIYF. The CDR3 nucleotides are TGCAGTGCCGCAGGTGGGACGATTGGAAACACCATATATTTT.

The table lists this clonotype with a few counts. The chain recombines TRBV29-1 with TRBJ1-1; possible D gene TRBD1, 6 bases. This CDR3 contains 15 residues. Trimming took off 4 bases at V and 3 bases at J, with 18 bases between the two ends. Germline V lookup: CDR1 SQVTM, CDR2 ANQGSEA. This CDR3 reads CSVGGRGTLDTEAFF. The CDR3 DNA reads TGCAGCGTTGGGGGCAGGGGCACCCTGGACACTGAAGCTTTCTTT. Full variable domain (remainder filled in from reference TRBV29-1 and TRBJ1-1): SAVISQKPSRDICQRGTSLTIQCQVDSQVTMMFWYRQQPGQSLTLIATANQGSEATYESGFVIDKFPISRPNLTFSTLTVSNMSPEDSSIYLCSVGGRGTLDTEAFFGQGTRLTVV.

The gene calls are TRBV2 and TRBJ2-2; 9 nucleotides match TRBD2. The J segment lost 7 bases and the V segment lost 11 bases, leaving 14 bases of the junction unmatched. The CDR3 is 15 residues long. Per the germline V gene, CDR1 is SNHLY and CDR2 is FYNNEI. The CDR3, as DNA: TGTGCCGGTCAAGCGGGGGGTCCCTCGGGCGGGGAGCTGTTTTTT. Translation: CAGQAGGPSGGELFF.

This clonotype was detected ten times or more. The V call is TRBV29-1, the J call TRBJ2-1; D not certain. The CDR3 runs 10 residues. Trimming left V 7 bases short and J 7 bases short, with 8 bases between. Germline CDR1 reads SQVTM; CDR2 reads ANQGSEA. The CDR3 is CSAGNNEQFF. Here the CDR3 DNA reads TGCAGCGCTGGGAATAATGAGCAGTTCTTC.

CDR3 sequence (DNA): TGTGCCAGCAGCGTAGGGGAAAACACTGAAGCTTTCTTT. This codes for CASSVGENTEAFF. The chain has TRBV9 and TRBJ1-1; D remains ambiguous. Germline CDR1 reads SGDLS; CDR2 reads YYNGEE. The CDR3 is made up of 13 amino acids. Trimming took 0 bases from V and 2 from J, leaving 5 bases between them.

This rearrangement joins TRBV29-1 to TRBJ1-1, with 7 bases aligning to TRBD1. The CDR3 spans 14 residues. The junction had 13 bases not matched to a gene; V was cut back by 7 bases and J by 5 bases. Germline CDR1 and CDR2: SQVTM and ANQGSEA. In DNA, the CDR3 is TGCAGCGGTATACCGCGACAGGGCGGGACTGAAGCTTTCTTT. This gives the protein CSGIPRQGGTEAFF. Combining the CDR3 with reference TRBV29-1 and TRBJ1-1 gives the whole variable domain SAVISQKPSRDICQRGTSLTIQCQVDSQVTMMFWYRQQPGQSLTLIATANQGSEATYESGFVIDKFPISRPNLTFSTLTVSNMSPEDSSIYLCSGIPRQGGTEAFFGQGTRLTVV.

This clonotype was found a few times. The chain employs TRBV12-3 or TRBV12-4 and TRBJ2-5, with 7 nucleotides matching TRBD1. This CDR3 is built from 13 residues. V shed 4 bases and J 5 bases; nucleotides not matched to a gene: 4. The CDR3 is CASSSTGTETQYF. The CDR3 coding sequence is TGTGCCAGCAGTTCGACAGGGACGGAGACCCAGTACTTC.

The chain carries TRBV5-1 and TRBJ1-4, with TRBD1 as a possible D gene (5 bases). V gave up 0 bases and J gave up 2 bases, with 14 bases separating them. The length of the CDR3 is 17 residues. From germline, CDR1 is SGHRS and CDR2 YFSETQ. CDR3 protein: CASSLAQGMGTNEKLFF. DNA of the CDR3: TGCGCCAGCAGCTTGGCCCAGGGTATGGGGACTAATGAAAAACTGTTTTTT.